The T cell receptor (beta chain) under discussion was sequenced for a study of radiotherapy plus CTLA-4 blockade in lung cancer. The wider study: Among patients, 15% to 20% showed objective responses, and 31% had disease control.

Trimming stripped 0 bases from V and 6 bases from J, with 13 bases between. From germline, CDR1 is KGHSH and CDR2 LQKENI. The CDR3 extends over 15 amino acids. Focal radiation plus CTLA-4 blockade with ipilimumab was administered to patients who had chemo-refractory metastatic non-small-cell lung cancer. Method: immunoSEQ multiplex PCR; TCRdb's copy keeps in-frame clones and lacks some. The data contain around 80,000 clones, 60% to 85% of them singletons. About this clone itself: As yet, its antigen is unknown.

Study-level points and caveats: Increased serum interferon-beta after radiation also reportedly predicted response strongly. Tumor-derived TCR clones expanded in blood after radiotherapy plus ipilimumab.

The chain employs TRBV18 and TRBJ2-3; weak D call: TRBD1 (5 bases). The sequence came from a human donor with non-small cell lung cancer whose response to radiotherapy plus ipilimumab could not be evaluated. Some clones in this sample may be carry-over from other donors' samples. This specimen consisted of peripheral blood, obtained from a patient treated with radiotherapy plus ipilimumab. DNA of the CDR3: TGTGCCAGCTCACCACCGGCGTTAGCAGGGGATACGCAGTATTTT. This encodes CASSPPALAGDTQYF.